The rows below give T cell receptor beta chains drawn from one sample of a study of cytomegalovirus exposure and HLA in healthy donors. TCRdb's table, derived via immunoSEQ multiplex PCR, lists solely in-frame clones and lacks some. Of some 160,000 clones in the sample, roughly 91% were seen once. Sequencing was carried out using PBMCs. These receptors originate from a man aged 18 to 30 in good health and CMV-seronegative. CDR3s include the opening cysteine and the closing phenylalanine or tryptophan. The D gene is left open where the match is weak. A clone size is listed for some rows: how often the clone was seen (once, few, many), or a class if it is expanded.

CASTDTGGQETQYF | TGTGCCAGCACCGACACCGGAGGCCAAGAGACCCAGTACTTC | - | TRBV6-5 | - | TRBJ2-5 | 14
CASSFGGGRAYEQYF | TGTGCCAGCAGTTTTGGGGGGGGCAGGGCCTACGAGCAGTACTTC | once | TRBV28 | - | TRBJ2-7 | 15
CASSLTAGPVDQPQHF | TGTGCCAGCAGTCTTACAGCGGGGCCTGTCGATCAGCCCCAGCATTTT | few | TRBV28 | - | TRBJ1-5 | 16
CASSLESGGGLVYRSEAFF | TGCGCCAGCAGCTTGGAAAGTGGAGGGGGCTTAGTGTATAGGAGTGAAGCTTTCTTT | - | TRBV5-1 | TRBD1 | TRBJ1-1 | 19
CASSLRQGSDTQYF | TGTGCCAGCAGCTTGCGACAGGGGTCAGATACGCAGTATTTT | - | TRBV5-4 | TRBD1 | TRBJ2-3 | 14
CASSLGSGGTGELFF | TGTGCCAGCAGCTTGGGGTCAGGGGGAACCGGGGAGCTGTTTTTT | - | TRBV11-2 | TRBD1 | TRBJ2-2 | 15
CASSASRFGGSPHEQYF | TGTGCCAGCAGCGCTTCCAGGTTTGGCGGGAGTCCCCACGAGCAGTACTTC | - | TRBV7-8 | TRBD2 | TRBJ2-7 | 17
CASGQTGKETQYF | TGTGCTAGTGGTCAGACAGGGAAAGAGACCCAGTACTTC | - | TRBV12-5 | TRBD1 | TRBJ2-5 | 13
CASSLGAGQSSYEQYF | TGTGCCAGCAGCTTAGGGGCGGGACAGAGCTCCTACGAGCAGTACTTC | - | TRBV13 | - | TRBJ2-7 | 16
CASSLGRWETRNEQFF | TGTGCCAGCAGCTTAGGGAGGTGGGAGACCCGGAATGAGCAGTTCTTC | once | TRBV11-3 | - | TRBJ2-1 | 16
CASSPPNGEQYF | TGTGCCAGCTCACCACCAAACGGCGAGCAGTACTTC | - | TRBV18 | - | TRBJ2-7 | 12
CASSPYRGQNTEAFF | TGTGCCAGCAGTCCTTACAGGGGACAAAACACTGAAGCTTTCTTT | - | TRBV28 | TRBD1 | TRBJ1-1 | 15
CASAPLAGVSSGGETQYF | TGTGCCAGCGCTCCACTAGCGGGAGTCTCCTCCGGGGGGGAGACCCAGTACTTC | - | TRBV25-1 | TRBD2 | TRBJ2-5 | 18
CASRQQLAGGPHEQYF | TGTGCCAGCAGGCAACAACTAGCGGGAGGGCCCCACGAGCAGTACTTC | few | TRBV7-6 | TRBD2 | TRBJ2-7 | 16
CASSYRLAGLEQYF | TGTGCCAGCAGCTACAGACTAGCGGGACTCGAGCAGTACTTC | few | TRBV7-9 | TRBD2 | TRBJ2-7 | 14
CASSVLATNTGELFF | TGTGCCAGCAGTGTTCTAGCGACGAACACCGGGGAGCTGTTTTTT | - | TRBV2 | - | TRBJ2-2 | 15
CASSTLTSGRAYEQYF | TGTGCCAGCAGCACTCTAACTAGCGGGAGGGCCTACGAGCAGTACTTC | - | TRBV13 | TRBD2 | TRBJ2-7 | 16
CASSQGDRARHEQYF | TGTGCCAGCAGCCAGGGCGACAGGGCCCGGCACGAGCAGTACTTC | - | TRBV4-2 | TRBD1 | TRBJ2-7 | 15
CASSSGSGGSYGYTF | TGTGCCAGCAGCTCTGGGTCAGGGGGCTCCTATGGCTACACCTTC | - | TRBV7-2 | TRBD1 | TRBJ1-2 | 15
CASRQVSGGRTEAFF | TGCGCCAGCAGACAGGTCTCCGGGGGAAGGACTGAAGCTTTCTTT | - | TRBV4-1 | - | TRBJ1-1 | 15
CANGLAGDEQYF | TGTGCCAATGGACTAGCGGGAGACGAGCAGTACTTC | - | TRBV10-3 | TRBD2 | TRBJ2-7 | 12
CASSTNGLDRESYGYTF | TGTGCCAGCAGTACGAACGGTCTGGACAGGGAAAGCTATGGCTACACCTTC | - | TRBV28 | TRBD1 | TRBJ1-2 | 17
CASSLLLSEEETQYF | TGTGCCAGCAGCTTGCTCCTCTCCGAGGAGGAGACCCAGTACTTC | - | TRBV5-6 | - | TRBJ2-5 | 15
CASSETSGIGYTF | TGTGCCAGCAGCGAAACTTCAGGGATAGGCTACACCTTC | - | TRBV6-1 | - | TRBJ1-2 | 13
CASSLAGRYNEQFF | TGTGCCAGCAGCTTGGCGGGCCGATACAATGAGCAGTTCTTC | - | TRBV7-8 | - | TRBJ2-1 | 14
CASRQVGGHGTDTQYF | TGTGCCAGTAGGCAGGTCGGGGGGCACGGCACAGATACGCAGTATTTT | once | TRBV19 | - | TRBJ2-3 | 16
CSVDGAGADYGYTF | TGCAGCGTTGATGGGGCAGGGGCGGACTATGGCTACACCTTC | - | TRBV29-1 | - | TRBJ1-2 | 14
CASSQRPRLYQETQYF | TGTGCCAGCAGCCAGAGGCCCAGACTTTACCAAGAGACCCAGTACTTC | - | TRBV4-2 | - | TRBJ2-5 | 16
CASSREGPETQYF | TGTGCCAGCAGCCGGGAGGGCCCGGAGACCCAGTACTTC | - | TRBV13 | TRBD2 | TRBJ2-5 | 13
CASSLALGGTGELFF | TGTGCCAGCAGCTTAGCGCTGGGGGGCACCGGGGAGCTGTTTTTT | few | TRBV7-9 | - | TRBJ2-2 | 15
CASSSDRATDTQYF | TGTGCCAGCAGTAGCGACAGGGCAACAGATACGCAGTATTTT | once | TRBV4-2 | TRBD1 | TRBJ2-3 | 14
CASSLSQSLEQFF | TGTGCCAGCAGTTTATCCCAGTCCTTGGAGCAGTTCTTC | - | TRBV28 | - | TRBJ2-1 | 13
CASSNGRRGEKLFF | TGTGCCAGTAGTAATGGGAGACGGGGGGAAAAACTGTTTTTT | - | TRBV19 | - | TRBJ1-4 | 14
CAWSVARNTGELFF | TGTGCCTGGAGTGTGGCCAGAAACACCGGGGAGCTGTTTTTT | few | TRBV30 | - | TRBJ2-2 | 14
CASSELTGGADEQFF | TGCGCCAGCAGTGAGCTGACAGGGGGGGCGGATGAGCAGTTCTTC | - | TRBV10-1 | TRBD1 | TRBJ2-1 | 15
CASSLRGQRIFKNQPQHF | TGTGCCAGCAGCTTACGCGGACAGAGAATTTTTAAAAATCAGCCCCAGCATTTT | - | TRBV5-6 | - | TRBJ1-5 | 18
CAQGGRQPQHF | TGTGCCCAAGGAGGAAGGCAGCCCCAGCATTTT | - | TRBV2 | - | TRBJ1-5 | 11
CVTYSSSYEQYF | TGTGTGACGTACAGCAGCTCCTACGAGCAGTACTTC | many | TRBV27 | - | TRBJ2-7 | 12
CASSLEPGLAGAPLYSEQYF | TGCGCCAGCAGCTTGGAACCGGGACTAGCGGGAGCCCCTTTATACAGCGAGCAGTACTTC | once | TRBV5-1 | TRBD2 | TRBJ2-7 | 20
CASSSGTLRNSPLHF | TGTGCCAGCAGTTCCGGGACACTAAGAAATTCACCCCTCCACTTT | - | TRBV28 | - | TRBJ1-6 | 15
CASSPGTGSNQPQHF | TGTGCCAGCAGTCCCGGGACAGGGAGCAATCAGCCCCAGCATTTT | - | TRBV28 | TRBD1 | TRBJ1-5 | 15
CASSPRTGGAKNGYTF | TGTGCCAGCAGCCCACGGACAGGGGGCGCAAAGAATGGCTACACCTTC | - | TRBV7-2 | TRBD1 | TRBJ1-2 | 16
CASSQYRGEDTQYF | TGCGCCAGCAGCCAGTACAGGGGTGAGGATACGCAGTATTTT | - | TRBV5-1 | TRBD1 | TRBJ2-3 | 14
CASSPPHGSNTGELFF | TGTGCCAGCTCACCACCGCATGGCTCGAACACCGGGGAGCTGTTTTTT | once | TRBV18 | - | TRBJ2-2 | 16
CASSLDSGTYSPLHF | TGTGCCAGCAGCTTAGACTCAGGGACTTATTCACCCCTCCACTTT | - | TRBV11-2 | - | TRBJ1-6 | 15